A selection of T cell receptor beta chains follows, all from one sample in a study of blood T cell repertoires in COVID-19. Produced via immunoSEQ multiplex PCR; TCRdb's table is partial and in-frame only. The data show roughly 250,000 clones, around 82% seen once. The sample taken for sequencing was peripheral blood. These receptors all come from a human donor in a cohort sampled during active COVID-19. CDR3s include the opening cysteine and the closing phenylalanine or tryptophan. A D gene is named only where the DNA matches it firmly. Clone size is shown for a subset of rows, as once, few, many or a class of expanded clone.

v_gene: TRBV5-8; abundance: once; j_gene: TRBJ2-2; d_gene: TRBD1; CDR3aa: CAISLRQGTGPGELFF; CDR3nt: TGTGCCATCTCACTCAGACAGGGGACGGGGCCCGGGGAGCTGTTTTTT
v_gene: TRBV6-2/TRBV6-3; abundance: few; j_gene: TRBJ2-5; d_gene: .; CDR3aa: CASSAGARQETQYF; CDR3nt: TGTGCCAGCAGTGCAGGGGCCCGCCAAGAGACCCAGTACTTC
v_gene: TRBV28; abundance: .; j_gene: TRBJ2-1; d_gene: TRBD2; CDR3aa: CASRPGLAGANEQFF; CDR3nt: TGTGCCAGCAGACCGGGACTAGCGGGGGCCAATGAGCAGTTCTTC
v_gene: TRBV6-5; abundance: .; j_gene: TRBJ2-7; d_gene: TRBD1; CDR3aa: CASRKGTGGSYEQYF; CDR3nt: TGTGCCAGCAGAAAGGGGACAGGGGGATCCTACGAGCAGTACTTC
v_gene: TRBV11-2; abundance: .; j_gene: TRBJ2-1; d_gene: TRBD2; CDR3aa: CASSSGTSDYNEQFF; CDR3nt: TGTGCCAGCAGCTCCGGGACTAGCGACTACAATGAGCAGTTCTTC
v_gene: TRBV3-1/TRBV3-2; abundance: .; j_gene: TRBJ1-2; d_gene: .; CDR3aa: CASSHTGISYGYTF; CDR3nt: TGTGCCAGCAGCCATACAGGGATTTCCTATGGCTACACCTTC
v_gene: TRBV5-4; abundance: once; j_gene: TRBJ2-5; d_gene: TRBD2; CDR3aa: CASSLSGGEETQYF; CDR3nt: TGTGCCAGCAGCCTTAGCGGGGGGGAGGAGACCCAGTACTTC
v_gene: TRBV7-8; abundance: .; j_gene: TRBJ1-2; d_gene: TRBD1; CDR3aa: CASSLGTDGYGYTF; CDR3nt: TGTGCCAGCAGCTTGGGGACAGATGGCTATGGCTACACCTTC
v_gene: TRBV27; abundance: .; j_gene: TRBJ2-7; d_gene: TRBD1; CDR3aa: CASSPYRQGPRDEQYF; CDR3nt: TGTGCCAGCAGTCCCTACCGACAGGGCCCCCGGGACGAGCAGTACTTC
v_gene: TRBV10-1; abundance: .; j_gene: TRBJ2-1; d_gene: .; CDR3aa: CASPPIFCSYNEQFF; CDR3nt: TGCGCCTCTCCCCCTATCTTTTGCTCCTACAATGAGCAGTTCTTC
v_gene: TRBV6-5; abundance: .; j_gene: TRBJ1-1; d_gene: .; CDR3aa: CASIWDILNTEAFF; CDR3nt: TGTGCCAGCATCTGGGACATACTGAACACTGAAGCTTTCTTT
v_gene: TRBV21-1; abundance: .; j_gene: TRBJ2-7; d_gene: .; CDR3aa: CASSKERTGGNSSYEQYF; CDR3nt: TGTGCCAGCAGCAAGGAGAGGACAGGGGGCAACAGCTCCTACGAGCAGTACTTC
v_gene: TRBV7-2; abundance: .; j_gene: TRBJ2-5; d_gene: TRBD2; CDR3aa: CASSAAGGGETQYF; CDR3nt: TGTGCCAGCAGCGCAGCGGGGGGGGGAGAGACCCAGTACTTC
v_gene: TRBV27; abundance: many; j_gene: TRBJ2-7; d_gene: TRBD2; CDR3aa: CASSLSGGEIYEQYF; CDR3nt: TGTGCCAGCAGTCTAAGCGGGGGGGAAATCTACGAGCAGTACTTC
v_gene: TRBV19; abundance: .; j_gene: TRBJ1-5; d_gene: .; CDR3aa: CASTQGRRNQPQHF; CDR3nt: TGTGCCAGTACCCAGGGGCGTCGCAATCAGCCCCAGCATTTT
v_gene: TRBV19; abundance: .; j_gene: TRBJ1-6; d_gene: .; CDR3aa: CASREAGRADSPLHF; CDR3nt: TGTGCCAGTAGGGAAGCGGGCCGGGCTGATTCACCCCTCCACTTT
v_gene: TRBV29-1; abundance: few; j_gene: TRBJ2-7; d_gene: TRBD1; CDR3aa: CSVEGGQGAPWEQYF; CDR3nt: TGCAGCGTTGAGGGGGGACAGGGGGCGCCCTGGGAGCAGTACTTC
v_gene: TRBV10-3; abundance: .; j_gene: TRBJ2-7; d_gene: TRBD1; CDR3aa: CAISEYTGTGMGDEQYF; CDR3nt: TGTGCCATCAGTGAGTACACCGGGACAGGGATGGGCGACGAGCAGTACTTC
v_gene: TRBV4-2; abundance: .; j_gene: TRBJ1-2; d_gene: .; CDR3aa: CASSHLDSNYGYTF; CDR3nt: TGTGCCAGCAGCCATCTAGACAGTAACTATGGCTACACCTTC
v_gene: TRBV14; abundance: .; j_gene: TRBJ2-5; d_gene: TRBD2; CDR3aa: CASSQAGGPGETQYF; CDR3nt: TGTGCCAGCAGCCAAGCGGGAGGGCCGGGGGAGACCCAGTACTTC
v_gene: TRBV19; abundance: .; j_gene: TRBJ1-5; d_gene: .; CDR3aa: CASSRRNQPQHF; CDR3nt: TGTGCCAGTAGTCGGAGAAATCAGCCCCAGCATTTT
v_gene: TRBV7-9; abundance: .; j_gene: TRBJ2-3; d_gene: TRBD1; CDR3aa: CASSLGQGIDTQYF; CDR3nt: TGTGCCAGCAGCTTAGGACAGGGAATAGATACGCAGTATTTT
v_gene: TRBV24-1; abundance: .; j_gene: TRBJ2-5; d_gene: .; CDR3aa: CATSGGKTQYF; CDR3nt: TGTGCCACCAGTGGCGGGAAGACCCAGTACTTC
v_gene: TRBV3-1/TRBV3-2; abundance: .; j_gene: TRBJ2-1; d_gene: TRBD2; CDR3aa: CASSQGRGLAGARRFF; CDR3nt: TGTGCCAGCAGCCAAGGGCGGGGACTAGCGGGAGCTCGAAGGTTCTTC
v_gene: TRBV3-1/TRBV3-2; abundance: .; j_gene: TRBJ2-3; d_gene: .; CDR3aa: CASSQAVEGTDTQYF; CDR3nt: TGTGCCAGCAGCCAAGCTGTAGAGGGAACAGATACGCAGTATTTT
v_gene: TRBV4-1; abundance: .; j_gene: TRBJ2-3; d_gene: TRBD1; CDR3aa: CASSRHRDSQNTDTQYF; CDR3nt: TGCGCCAGCAGCCGACACCGGGACAGCCAGAACACAGATACGCAGTATTTT
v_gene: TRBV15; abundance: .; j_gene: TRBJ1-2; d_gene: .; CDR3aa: CATSRVAGRGDYGYTF; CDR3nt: TGTGCCACCAGCAGAGTGGCTGGTAGGGGTGACTATGGCTACACCTTC
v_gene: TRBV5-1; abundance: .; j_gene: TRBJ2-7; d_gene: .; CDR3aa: CASSLSFRDYEQYF; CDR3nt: TGCGCCAGCAGCTTGTCTTTCAGGGACTACGAGCAGTACTTC
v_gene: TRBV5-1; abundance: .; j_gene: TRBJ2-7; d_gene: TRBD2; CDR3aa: CASSVLSGRSYEQYF; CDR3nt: TGCGCCAGCAGCGTACTGAGCGGGAGATCCTACGAGCAGTACTTC
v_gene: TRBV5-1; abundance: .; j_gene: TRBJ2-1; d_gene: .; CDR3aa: CASSLTGTSYNEQFF; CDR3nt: TGCGCCAGCAGCTTGACGGGTACCTCCTACAATGAGCAGTTCTTC
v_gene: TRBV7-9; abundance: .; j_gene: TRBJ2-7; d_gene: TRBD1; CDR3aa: CASSRTGEQGDPYF; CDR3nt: TGTGCCAGCAGCCGCACCGGGGAACAGGGGGATCCGTACTTC
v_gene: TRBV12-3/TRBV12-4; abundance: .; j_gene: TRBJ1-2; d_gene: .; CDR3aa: CASTSSVNYGYTF; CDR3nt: TGTGCCAGCACTTCGAGCGTTAACTATGGCTACACCTTC
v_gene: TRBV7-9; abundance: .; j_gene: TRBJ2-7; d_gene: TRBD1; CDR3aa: CASSTTGDEQYF; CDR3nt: TGTGCCAGCAGCACGACAGGGGACGAGCAGTACTTC
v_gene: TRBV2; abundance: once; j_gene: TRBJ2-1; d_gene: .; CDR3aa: CASSEILEFGGIEQFF; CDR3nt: TGTGCCAGCAGTGAAATTCTAGAATTCGGGGGAATTGAGCAGTTCTTC
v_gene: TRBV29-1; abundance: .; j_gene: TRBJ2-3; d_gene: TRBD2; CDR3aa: CSVVVAGEVVDTQYF; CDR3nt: TGCAGCGTTGTAGTTGCGGGAGAAGTTGTAGATACGCAGTATTTT
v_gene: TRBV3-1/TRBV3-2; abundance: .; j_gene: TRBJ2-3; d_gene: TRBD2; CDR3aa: CASSQEGLAGGGTDTQYF; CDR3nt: TGTGCCAGCAGCCAAGAGGGACTAGCGGGAGGCGGTACAGATACGCAGTATTTT
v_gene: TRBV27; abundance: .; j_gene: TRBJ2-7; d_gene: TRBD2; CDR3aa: CASRRPAGGREQYF; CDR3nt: TGTGCCAGCAGGAGGCCAGCGGGGGGGAGGGAGCAGTACTTC
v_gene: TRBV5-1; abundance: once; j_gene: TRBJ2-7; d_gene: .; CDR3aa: CASSLFDRGSEQYF; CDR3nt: TGCGCCAGCAGCTTGTTCGATCGGGGAAGCGAGCAGTACTTC
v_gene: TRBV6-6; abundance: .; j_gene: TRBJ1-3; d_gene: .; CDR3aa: CASSYTGSGNTIYF; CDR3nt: TGTGCCAGCAGTTACACGGGTTCTGGAAACACCATATATTTT
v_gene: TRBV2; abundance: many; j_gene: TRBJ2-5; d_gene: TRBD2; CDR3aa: CASSWRTSGGLTQYF; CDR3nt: TGTGCCAGCAGTTGGAGGACTAGCGGAGGCCTAACCCAGTACTTC
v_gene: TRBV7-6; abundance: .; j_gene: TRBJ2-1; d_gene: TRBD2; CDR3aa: CASSLQRSGVSYNEQFF; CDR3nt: TGTGCCAGCAGCTTACAAAGGAGCGGGGTCTCCTACAATGAGCAGTTCTTC
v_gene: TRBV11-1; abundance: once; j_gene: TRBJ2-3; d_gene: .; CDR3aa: CASSLGQYSTDTQYF; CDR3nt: TGTGCCAGCAGCTTAGGGCAGTATAGCACAGATACGCAGTATTTT
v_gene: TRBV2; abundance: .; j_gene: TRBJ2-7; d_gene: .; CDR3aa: CASSRGRGSYEQYF; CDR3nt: TGTGCCAGCAGCCGCGGACGGGGCTCCTACGAGCAGTACTTC
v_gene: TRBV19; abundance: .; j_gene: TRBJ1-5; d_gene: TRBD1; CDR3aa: CASSIFDRGTKQPQHF; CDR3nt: TGTGCCAGTAGTATATTCGACAGGGGGACTAAGCAGCCCCAGCATTTT
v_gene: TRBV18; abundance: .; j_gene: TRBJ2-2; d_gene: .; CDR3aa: CASSPTVTGELFF; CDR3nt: TGTGCCAGCTCACCAACGGTCACCGGGGAGCTGTTTTTT